What follows describes a single T cell receptor beta chain. Its specificity is unknown. The primer mix had 60 Vbeta and 13 Jbeta primers. Here immunoSEQ multiplex PCR was the method, and the copy in TCRdb shows in-frame clones only, minus some. This sample yields under 95,000 clones, of which more than 60% are seen a single time; roughly 2% belongs to the top ten. CDR3 length: 13 residues. J was trimmed by 5 bases and V by 6 bases; bases with no gene match: 9. The germline CDR1 and CDR2 sequences are SQVTM and ANQGSEA. These data come from a study of cytomegalovirus exposure and HLA in healthy donors. The study, taken as a whole, reports: Indistinguishable V segments such as TRBV6-2 and TRBV6-3 were excluded.

This TCR came from a man in his forties in good health and CMV-seronegative. The sample was PBMCs. This chain uses TRBV29-1 with TRBJ2-5; 7 bases fit TRBD1. The CDR3, as DNA: TGCAGCGTCGGGACAGCCAGTCGGGAGACCCAGTACTTC. Translated, it gives CSVGTASRETQYF.